A single sample gave rise to the 28 T cell receptor beta chains below, sequenced in a study of cytomegalovirus exposure and HLA in healthy donors. Data came from immunoSEQ multiplex PCR; TCRdb stores just in-frame clones and leaves some out. The table lists about 130,000 clones, 80% to 90% of them singletons, with 1% to 1.5% in the top ten. The source material was PBMCs. Receptors originate from a woman aged 18-29 years in good health and CMV-seronegative.

The rearrangement joins TRBV7-9 to TRBJ1-1; D unresolved. V gave up 5 bases and J gave up 0 bases, with 13 bases separating them. The CDR3 is 15 residues long. The germline CDR1 and CDR2 sequences are SEHNR and FQNEAQ (reference sequence). The CDR3 loop is CASSDGGRMNTEAFF. In DNA form, the CDR3 reads TGTGCCAGCAGCGACGGCGGCCGAATGAACACTGAAGCTTTCTTT.

This rearrangement joins TRBV27 to TRBJ1-6; no clear D. Germline V gene lookup returns CDR1 MNHEY and CDR2 SMNVEV (reference sequence). The CDR3 consists of 15 residues. With 5 bases removed from V and 3 bases from J, the gap between germline ends came to 11 bases. Here the CDR3 reads CASSPLVSYNSPLHF. For the CDR3, the DNA is TGTGCCAGCAGTCCTTTAGTAAGCTATAATTCACCCCTCCACTTT.

This clone was seen once. The J gene is TRBJ1-5, the V gene TRBV2; 9 nucleotides align to TRBD1. In germline, CDR1 is SNHLY, CDR2 FYNNEI. The CDR3 runs to 14 residues. With V trimmed by 6 bases and J by 9 bases, 9 bases remained unmatched. CDR3 nucleotide sequence: TGTGCCAGCAGGGCGGACAGGGGAATAGGGCCCCAGCATTTT. It specifies CASRADRGIGPQHF.

The chain recombines TRBV19 with TRBJ2-5; perhaps TRBD1 as D (6 bases). The CDR3 loop spans 15 amino acids. The germline gives CDR1 LNHDA, CDR2 SQIVND (reference sequence). V shed 6 bases and J shed 2 bases, with 16 bases lying between them. CDR3 in DNA: TGTGCCAGTAGGGGCCTAGGGGGTGGGCAAGAGACCCAGTACTTC. Translated: CASRGLGGGQETQYF.

The chain combines TRBV7-9 with TRBJ1-2, with TRBD1 matching over 10 bases. The V segment lost 5 bases and the J segment 6 bases; nucleotides outside the gene matches: 15. In germline, CDR1 is SEHNR, CDR2 FQNEAQ (reference sequence). This CDR3 has 17 amino acids. CDR3 bases: TGTGCCAGCAGCCTGTTAAAGTCGGGACAGGGGATTCATGGCTACACCTTC. It specifies CASSLLKSGQGIHGYTF.

The chain combines TRBV4-2 with TRBJ2-7; D not certain. Trimming left V 2 bases short and J 5 bases short, with 10 bases between. The length of the CDR3 is 13 residues. The germline V gene encodes CDR1 LGHNA and CDR2 YNFKEQ. The CDR3 DNA sequence: TGTGCCAGCAGCCAACCACCCGCGGACGAGCAGTACTTC. It encodes CASSQPPADEQYF.

The rearrangement joins TRBV10-1 to TRBJ2-1, with D perhaps matching TRBD2 (7 bases). The CDR3 covers 16 residues. V gave up 3 bases and J gave up 0 bases, with 12 bases separating them. Germline V gives CDR1 WNHNN, CDR2 SYGVQD (reference sequence). The CDR3 spells CASSEPRGASYNEQFF. CDR3 sequence (DNA): TGCGCCAGCAGTGAACCCCGGGGGGCCTCCTACAATGAGCAGTTCTTC.

The chain recombines TRBV5-5 with TRBJ2-1; 8 bases are a match to TRBD2. Germline V gives CDR1 SGHKS, CDR2 YYEKEE (reference sequence). CDR3 length: 14 residues. Trimming at V came to 4 bases and at J to 2 bases, leaving 2 bases not matched to a gene. The CDR3 reads CASSLGGAYNEQFF. As DNA, the CDR3 is TGTGCCAGCAGCCTCGGGGGGGCCTACAATGAGCAGTTCTTC. Full variable domain (missing parts from reference TRBV5-5 and TRBJ2-1): DAGVTQSPTHLIKTRGQQVTLRCSPISGHKSVSWYQQVLGQGPQFIFQYYEKEERGRGNFPDRFSARQFPNYSSELNVNALLLGDSALYLCASSLGGAYNEQFFGPGTRLTVL.

The V gene is TRBV7-3, the J gene TRBJ1-1; D might be TRBD1 (6 bases). CDR1 and CDR2 from the germline V gene are SGHTA and FQGTGA. V dropped 5 bases and J dropped 1 base, with 14 bases sitting between them. The CDR3 is made up of 15 amino acids. Here the CDR3 DNA reads TGTGCCAGCAGCAGAGGACAGACCCCGAACACTGAAGCTTTCTTT. This sequence encodes CASSRGQTPNTEAFF.

The chain links TRBV5-6 to TRBJ1-1, with D tentatively TRBD1 (6 bases). CDR3 length: 14 residues. CDR1 is SGHDT and CDR2 is YYEEEE in the germline V gene. V lost 4 bases and J lost 2, with 12 bases in between. This chain's CDR3 is CASSPTGINTEAFF. In DNA form, the CDR3 reads TGTGCCAGCAGCCCGACAGGAATAAACACTGAAGCTTTCTTT.

The chain uses TRBV5-4 and TRBJ2-5, with D maybe TRBD2 (5 bases). V lost 1 base to trimming and J lost 3 bases, with 7 bases between them. This CDR3 is 13 amino acids long. Germline CDR1 and CDR2: SGHNT and YYREEE (reference sequence). CDR3 protein: CASSLPAEETQYF. CDR3 in DNA: TGTGCCAGCAGCTTGCCAGCGGAAGAGACCCAGTACTTC.

V is TRBV7-9 and J is TRBJ1-2; 11 nucleotides align to TRBD1. Trimming removed 3 bases from V and 6 bases from J; junction bases left unmatched: 18. CDR1 SEHNR and CDR2 FQNEAQ come from the germline V gene (reference sequence). This CDR3 spans 19 amino acids. This chain's CDR3 is CASSFRPGQGEISRDGYTF. The CDR3 DNA reads as TGTGCCAGCAGCTTTCGTCCGGGACAGGGGGAAATTTCTCGAGATGGCTACACCTTC.

The chain carries TRBV6-5 and TRBJ1-2; TRBD1 is a possible D gene (6 bases). V lost 0 bases and J 3 bases, leaving 11 bases between the germline ends. This CDR3 is built from 15 residues. Germline values: CDR1 MNHEY, CDR2 SVGAGI. The CDR3 sequence is CASSYSRGQHYGYTF. CDR3 bases: TGTGCCAGCAGTTACTCCCGAGGACAGCACTATGGCTACACCTTC.

The chain uses TRBV19 and TRBJ1-2; unclear D gene. Trimming took off 3 bases at V and 7 bases at J, with 18 bases between the two ends. The CDR3 is 15 residues long. Germline loops: CDR1 LNHDA, CDR2 SQIVND (reference sequence). CDR3 amino acids: CASSIRHSSFSGYTF. The DNA of the CDR3 is TGTGCCAGTAGTATCAGGCACTCTTCGTTTTCTGGCTACACCTTC.

The CDR3 region has the DNA TGTGCCAGCAGCGAGGGACAAAGGGTCACTGAAGCTTTCTTT. Protein sequence: CASSEGQRVTEAFF. The V call is TRBV9, the J call TRBJ1-1; the D gene is possibly TRBD1 (6 bases). The V gene's germline CDR1 is SGDLS and CDR2 YYNGEE. This CDR3 is built from 14 residues. V was cut by 3 bases and J by 4 bases, with 13 bases left in between.

This clone was found once. The chain has TRBV6-5 and TRBJ1-1, with no clear D. Germline V gene lookup returns CDR1 MNHEY and CDR2 SVGAGI. The V end lost 5 bases, the J end lost 0 bases, and 10 bases lay between the germline ends. The CDR3 spans 14 residues. This CDR3 is CASSAVSVNTEAFF. DNA for the CDR3: TGTGCCAGCAGTGCCGTCTCGGTGAACACTGAAGCTTTCTTT.

This chain joins TRBV2 and TRBJ2-2; no clear D. V gave up 7 bases and J gave up 4 bases, with 10 bases separating them. In germline, CDR1 is SNHLY, CDR2 FYNNEI. The CDR3 is 13 amino acids. CDR3 region: CASIRDSTGELFF. The CDR3 bases are TGTGCCAGCATTAGAGACTCCACCGGGGAGCTGTTTTTT. Full variable domain (remainder filled in from reference TRBV2 and TRBJ2-2): EPEVTQTPSHQVTQMGQEVILRCVPISNHLYFYWYRQILGQKVEFLVSFYNNEISEKSEIFDDQFSVERPDGSNFTLKIRSTKLEDSAMYFCASIRDSTGELFFGEGSRLTVL.

The V and J genes are TRBV6-5 and TRBJ1-2; tentatively, D is TRBD1 (6 bases). The CDR3 totals 13 residues. Per germline, CDR1 MNHEY and CDR2 SVGAGI. V was clipped by 5 bases and J by 5 bases, with 12 bases between them. CDR3 nucleotides: TGTGCCAGCAGTAAACAGGGTGAATATGGCTACACCTTC. Its protein is CASSKQGEYGYTF.

The chain has TRBV27 and TRBJ2-1, with 8 bases identical to TRBD1. CDR3 size: 16 residues. Germline loops: CDR1 MNHEY, CDR2 SMNVEV (reference sequence). The trim removed 1 base at V and 5 bases at J, leaving 7 bases unmatched. The CDR3 bases are TGTGCCAGCAGTTTATACCGGGGACAGGACCACAATGAGCAGTTCTTC. Its protein product is CASSLYRGQDHNEQFF.

J is TRBJ1-2 and V is TRBV19, with 8 nucleotides matching TRBD1. Germline CDR1 is LNHDA and CDR2 is SQIVND (reference sequence). The CDR3 is 15 residues long. Unmatched junction bases numbered 5, after V lost 0 bases and J lost 5 bases. CDR3 DNA sequence: TGTGCCAGTAGTATAGATCTCAGGGGGCAATATGGCTACACCTTC. As protein: CASSIDLRGQYGYTF. Together with reference TRBV19 and TRBJ1-2, the CDR3 gives the full variable domain: DGGITQSPKYLFRKEGQNVTLSCEQNLNHDAMYWYRQDPGQGLRLIYYSQIVNDFQKGDIAEGYSVSREKKESFPLTVTSAQKNPTAFYLCASSIDLRGQYGYTFGSGTRLTVV.

The chain is built from TRBV4-1 and TRBJ2-1; D perhaps matches TRBD2 (7 bases). The CDR3 has 18 residues. Germline V lookup: CDR1 MGHRA, CDR2 YSYEKL. The germline V and J ends were trimmed by 3 bases and 0 bases, with 18 bases remaining between them. The CDR3 coding sequence is TGCGCCAGCAGCCATAAACGGGGGGCCGTGAACTCCTACAATGAGCAGTTCTTC. This gives the protein CASSHKRGAVNSYNEQFF.

This clone was recorded once. This rearrangement joins TRBV4-1 to TRBJ1-4; 7 bases agree with TRBD1. V shed 0 bases, J shed 7 bases, and the junction held 8 bases outside the gene matches. CDR1 is MGHRA, CDR2 YSYEKL, per germline. The CDR3 loop spans 16 amino acids. The CDR3 sequence is CASSQDVKGAGEKLFF. In DNA, the CDR3 is TGCGCCAGCAGCCAAGATGTGAAGGGGGCGGGTGAAAAACTGTTTTTT.

V is TRBV4-1 and J is TRBJ2-7, with 10 positions matching TRBD2. CDR1 is MGHRA, CDR2 YSYEKL, per germline. The ends lost 0 bases at V and 2 bases at J; junction bases unmatched: 10. The CDR3 covers 18 residues. CDR3 amino acids: CASSQDPGLAPVTYEQYF. For the CDR3, the DNA is TGCGCCAGCAGCCAAGATCCGGGACTAGCGCCGGTAACCTACGAGCAGTACTTC.

The chain links TRBV6-5 to TRBJ1-5; no firm D call. The CDR3 covers 14 residues. The V and J ends lost 2 bases and 5 bases respectively, with 10 bases between them. The germline gives CDR1 MNHEY, CDR2 SVGAGI. The CDR3 sequence: CASSYLGGDQPQHF. The CDR3 nucleotides are TGTGCCAGCAGTTACCTCGGTGGTGATCAGCCCCAGCATTTT.

The CDR3 DNA is TGTGCCACCAGCAGAGATGGCCCCTACGAGCAGTACTTC. Translated, it gives CATSRDGPYEQYF. The chain couples TRBV15 to TRBJ2-7; D remains ambiguous. Per the germline V gene, CDR1 is LNHNV and CDR2 is YYDKDF (reference sequence). V was trimmed by 0 bases and J by 2 bases, leaving 5 bases between them. The CDR3 sequence is 13 residues long.

This clone was seen just once. This rearrangement joins TRBV15 to TRBJ2-7; D perhaps matches TRBD1 (5 bases). This CDR3 comprises 15 residues. Germline lookup yields CDR1 LNHNV and CDR2 YYDKDF (reference sequence). Trimming took 5 bases from V and 2 from J, leaving 16 bases between them. CDR3 sequence (DNA): TGTGCCACCAGCTGGACAAGGGGATCCCCCTACGAGCAGTACTTC. It is translated as CATSWTRGSPYEQYF. The whole variable domain, filled in from reference TRBV15 and TRBJ2-7, reads DAMVIQNPRYQVTQFGKPVTLSCSQTLNHNVMYWYQQKSSQAPKLLFHYYDKDFNNEADTPDNFQSRRPNTSFCFLDIRSPGLGDTAMYLCATSWTRGSPYEQYFGPGTRLTVT.

V gene TRBV7-9 combines with J gene TRBJ1-1, with D unclear. V was clipped by 1 base and J by 4 bases, with 7 bases between them. CDR3 size: 13 residues. Germline values: CDR1 SEHNR, CDR2 FQNEAQ (reference sequence). This CDR3 reads CASSLGAATEAFF. The CDR3 DNA follows: TGTGCCAGCAGCTTAGGGGCAGCCACTGAAGCTTTCTTT.

The CDR3 bases are TGTGCCAGCAAGTTGGGCAGGGAAGAGACCCAGTACTTC. Translated: CASKLGREETQYF. This chain connects TRBV2 to TRBJ2-5; tentative D call: TRBD1 (5 bases). Germline CDR1 is SNHLY and CDR2 is FYNNEI. Between the trimmed V and J ends, which lost 7 bases and 3 bases, there was a span of 12 bases. The CDR3 runs to 13 residues.